The 12 T cell receptor beta chains in this list originate from one sample, sequenced in a study of T-cell memory formation after mild COVID-19. TCRdb redid the calling of the 5' RACE reads with MiXCR, one entry per CDR3 protein. This table has roughly 250,000 distinct CDR3 sequences, over 15% appearing once. The sequenced sample was PBMCs or a T cell subset sorted from them (not recorded which). The receptors come from a man younger than 35 who had mild COVID-19 (a few samples of this study predate the infection). Cell type and time point are not known.

This clonotype has more than one count but fewer than ten. This chain joins TRBV3-1 and TRBJ2-1, with D perhaps TRBD1 (5 bases). The CDR3 contains 17 residues. Trimming cost V 5 bases and J 5 bases, with 22 bases left between them. Germline V gene sequence: CDR1 LGHDT, CDR2 YNNKEL (reference sequence). The CDR3 DNA reads TGTGCCAGCAGCGCCTATACGGGCAGGGAAAAGAACAATGAGCAGTTCTTC. Translating gives CASSAYTGREKNNEQFF.

This clonotype was seen a handful of times. The chain uses TRBV4-1 and TRBJ2-7; 7 nucleotides align to TRBD2. Trimming removed 2 bases from V and 4 bases from J; junction bases left unmatched: 5. Per germline, CDR1 MGHRA and CDR2 YSYEKL. The CDR3 is 14 residues long. CDR3 region: CASSQQTSPYEQYF. CDR3 nucleotide sequence: TGCGCCAGCAGCCAACAGACTAGCCCTTACGAGCAGTACTTC.

This clonotype was picked up a small number of times. The CDR3 DNA sequence: TGCGCCAGCAGCCCTACAGGGGAGGCCCAGTACTTC. Its translation is CASSPTGEAQYF. The V and J genes are TRBV5-1 and TRBJ2-5; weak D call: TRBD1 (7 bases). CDR1 SGHRS and CDR2 YFSETQ come from the germline V gene. V was cut by 4 bases and J by 9 bases, with 13 bases left in between. The CDR3 contains 12 residues.

This clonotype has more than one count but fewer than ten. The chain couples TRBV4-2 to TRBJ2-3; 10 bases are a match to TRBD2. Trimming cost V 1 base and J 2 bases; bases outside gene matches: 6. The CDR3 covers 17 residues. Germline CDR1 is LGHNA and CDR2 is YNFKEQ. The CDR3 reads CASSQVRAGGNTDTQYF. The CDR3 coding sequence is TGTGCCAGCAGCCAAGTTCGAGCGGGGGGGAACACAGATACGCAGTATTTT.

V usage is TRBV4-3 and J usage is TRBJ2-1; D remains ambiguous. The CDR3 extends over 16 amino acids. Trimming cost V 0 bases and J 1 base, with 10 bases left between them. Germline V CDR1 and CDR2: LGHNA, YSLEER. The CDR3: CASSQDRTESYNEQFF. The CDR3 bases are TGCGCCAGCAGCCAAGATCGCACGGAATCCTACAATGAGCAGTTCTTC.

This chain connects TRBV25-1 to TRBJ2-5, with D tentatively TRBD2 (5 bases). Per germline, CDR1 MGHDK and CDR2 SYGVNS. V was shortened by 6 bases and J by 5 bases, with 22 bases between the two germline ends. The CDR3 length is 16 residues. CDR3 in DNA: TGTGCCAGCAGGGAAGGAGTCTCGAGGGTAGGGGAGACCCAGTACTTC. Protein product: CASREGVSRVGETQYF.

V is TRBV6-1 and J is TRBJ1-1, with D possibly being TRBD1 (5 bases). This CDR3 comprises 14 residues. V lost 7 bases and J 0 bases, leaving 12 bases between the germline ends. CDR1 and CDR2 (germline): MNHNS, SASEGT. In DNA, the CDR3 is TGTGCCAGCAATCCGAGGGGCCTGAACACTGAAGCTTTCTTT. This gives the protein CASNPRGLNTEAFF.

The rearrangement uses TRBV5-1 and TRBJ2-7, with 8 bases aligning to TRBD1. CDR3 length: 14 amino acids. The germline CDR1 and CDR2 sequences are SGHRS and YFSETQ. V shed 3 bases and J 6 bases; nucleotides not matched to a gene: 8. CDR3 residues: CASSSDRGGLEQYV. CDR3 bases: TGCGCCAGCAGCTCCGACAGGGGAGGTCTCGAGCAGTACGTC.

This clonotype was seen a handful of times. This chain uses TRBV6-5 with TRBJ1-5; no reliable D call. The V end lost 2 bases, the J end lost 4 bases, and 9 bases lay between the germline ends. The length of the CDR3 is 14 residues. Germline CDR1 and CDR2: MNHEY and SVGAGI. The CDR3: CASSYRGFNQPQHF. The CDR3 coding sequence is TGTGCCAGCAGTTACCGCGGATTTAATCAGCCCCAGCATTTT.

This clonotype was picked up a small number of times. One base away lies a much larger clone, so this may be a sequencing read error. The rearrangement joins TRBV12-3 or TRBV12-4 to TRBJ1-1, with 9 nucleotides matching TRBD1. With 6 bases clipped from V and 3 bases from J, the junction kept 2 bases outside the gene matches. CDR3 size: 13 residues. The CDR3 protein is CASRRTGDTEAFF. CDR3 in DNA: TGTGCCAGCAGGCGGACAGGGGACACTGAAGCTTTCTTT.

This clonotype was counted a few times. The V gene is TRBV5-1, the J gene TRBJ2-7; unclear D gene. The CDR3 is made up of 14 amino acids. Between the trimmed V and J ends, which lost 2 bases and 0 bases, there was a span of 9 bases. The germline V gene encodes CDR1 SGHRS and CDR2 YFSETQ. The CDR3 nucleotides are TGCGCCAGCAGCTTCGATGGAAACTCCTACGAGCAGTACTTC. This translates into CASSFDGNSYEQYF.

This clonotype was seen a handful of times. The chain links TRBV21-1 to TRBJ2-7; the D call TRBD1 from the table was never checked on the DNA. TRBV21-1 is termed a pseudogene. This CDR3 spans 16 amino acids. DNA of the CDR3: TGTGCCAGCAGCGAGTGGGGGGACAGGTACTCCTACGAGCAGTACTTC. It is translated as CASSEWGDRYSYEQYF.